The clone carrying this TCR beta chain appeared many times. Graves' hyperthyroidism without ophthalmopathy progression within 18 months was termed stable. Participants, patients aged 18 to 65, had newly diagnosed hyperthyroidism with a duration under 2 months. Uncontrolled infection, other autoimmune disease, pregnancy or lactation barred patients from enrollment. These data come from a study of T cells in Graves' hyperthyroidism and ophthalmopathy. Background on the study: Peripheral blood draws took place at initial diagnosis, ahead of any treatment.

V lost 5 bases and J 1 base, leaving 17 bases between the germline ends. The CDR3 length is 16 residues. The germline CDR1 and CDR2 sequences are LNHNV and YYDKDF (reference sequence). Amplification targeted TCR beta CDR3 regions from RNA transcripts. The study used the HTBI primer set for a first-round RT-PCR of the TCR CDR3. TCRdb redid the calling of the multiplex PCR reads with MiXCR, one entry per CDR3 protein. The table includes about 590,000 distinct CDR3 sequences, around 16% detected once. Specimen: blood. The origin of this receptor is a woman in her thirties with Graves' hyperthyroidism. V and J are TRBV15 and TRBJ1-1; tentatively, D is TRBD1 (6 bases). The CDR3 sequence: CATSPHRTDSNTEAFF. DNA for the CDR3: TGTGCCACCAGCCCTCACCGGACAGATTCGAACACTGAAGCTTTCTTT.